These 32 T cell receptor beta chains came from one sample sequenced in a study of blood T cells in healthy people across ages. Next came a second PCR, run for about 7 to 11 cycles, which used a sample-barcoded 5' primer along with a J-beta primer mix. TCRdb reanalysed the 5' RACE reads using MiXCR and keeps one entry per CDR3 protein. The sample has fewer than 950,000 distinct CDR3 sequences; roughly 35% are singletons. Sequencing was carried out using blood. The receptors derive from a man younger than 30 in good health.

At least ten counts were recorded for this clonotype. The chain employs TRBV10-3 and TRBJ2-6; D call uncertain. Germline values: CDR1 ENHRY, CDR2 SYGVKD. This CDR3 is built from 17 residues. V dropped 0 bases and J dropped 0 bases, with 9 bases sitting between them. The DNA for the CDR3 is TGTGCCATCAGTGAGTCGACGGTCCACTCTGGGGCCAACGTCCTGACTTTC. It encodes CAISESTVHSGANVLTF.

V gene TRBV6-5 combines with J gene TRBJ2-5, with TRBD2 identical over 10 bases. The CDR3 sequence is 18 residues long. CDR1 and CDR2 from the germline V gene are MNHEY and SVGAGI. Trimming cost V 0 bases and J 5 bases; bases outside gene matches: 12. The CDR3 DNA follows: TGTGCCAGCAGTTACTCGATGGCTAGCGGGGGACAGACGGAGACCCAGTACTTC. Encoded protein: CASSYSMASGGQTETQYF.

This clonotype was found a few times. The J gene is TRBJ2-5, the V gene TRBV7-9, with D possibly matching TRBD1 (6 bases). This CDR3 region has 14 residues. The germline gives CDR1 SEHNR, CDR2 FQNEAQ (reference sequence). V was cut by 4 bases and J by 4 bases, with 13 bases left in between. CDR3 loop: CASSSYQGRETQYF. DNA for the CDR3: TGTGCCAGCAGCTCGTACCAGGGGCGAGAGACCCAGTACTTC.

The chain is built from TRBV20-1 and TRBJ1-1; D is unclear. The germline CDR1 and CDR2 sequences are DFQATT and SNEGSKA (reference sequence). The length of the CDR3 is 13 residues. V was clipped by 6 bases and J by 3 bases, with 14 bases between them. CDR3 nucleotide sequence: TGCAGTGCCCCGACCGATCGGGACACTGAAGCTTTCTTT. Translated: CSAPTDRDTEAFF.

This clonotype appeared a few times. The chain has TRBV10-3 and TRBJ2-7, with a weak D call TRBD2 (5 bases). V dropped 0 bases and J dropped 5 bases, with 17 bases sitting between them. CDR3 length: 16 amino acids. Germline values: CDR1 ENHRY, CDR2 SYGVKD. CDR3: CAISESARTLLNEQYF. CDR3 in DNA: TGTGCCATCAGTGAGTCGGCTAGGACTCTTCTTAACGAGCAGTACTTC.

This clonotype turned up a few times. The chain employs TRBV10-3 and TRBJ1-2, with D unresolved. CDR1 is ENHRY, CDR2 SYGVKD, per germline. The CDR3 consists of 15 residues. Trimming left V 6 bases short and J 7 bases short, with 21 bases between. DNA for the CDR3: TGTGCCATCAGCGCGGGATCAGAGAAGGTCGCTGGCTACACCTTC. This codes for CAISAGSEKVAGYTF.

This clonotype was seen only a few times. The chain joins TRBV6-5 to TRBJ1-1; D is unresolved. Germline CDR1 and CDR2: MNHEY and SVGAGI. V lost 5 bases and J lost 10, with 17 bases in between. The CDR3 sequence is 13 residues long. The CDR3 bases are TGTGCCAGCAGTCCCGGAGAGAGGGATGGAGCTTTCTTT. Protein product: CASSPGERDGAFF.

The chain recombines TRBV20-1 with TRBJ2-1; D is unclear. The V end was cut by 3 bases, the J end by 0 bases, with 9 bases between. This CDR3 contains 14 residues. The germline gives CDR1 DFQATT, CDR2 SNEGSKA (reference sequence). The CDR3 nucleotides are TGCAGTGCTAGGACCGACACCTCCTACAATGAGCAGTTCTTC. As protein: CSARTDTSYNEQFF.

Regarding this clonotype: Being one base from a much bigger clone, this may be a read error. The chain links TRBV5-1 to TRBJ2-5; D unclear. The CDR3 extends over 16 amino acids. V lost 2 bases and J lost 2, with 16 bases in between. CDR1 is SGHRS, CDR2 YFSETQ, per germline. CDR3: CASSFRSRTLQETQYF. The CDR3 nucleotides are TGCGCCAGCAGCTTCCGGTCTAGAACCTTGCAAGAGACCCAGTACTTC.

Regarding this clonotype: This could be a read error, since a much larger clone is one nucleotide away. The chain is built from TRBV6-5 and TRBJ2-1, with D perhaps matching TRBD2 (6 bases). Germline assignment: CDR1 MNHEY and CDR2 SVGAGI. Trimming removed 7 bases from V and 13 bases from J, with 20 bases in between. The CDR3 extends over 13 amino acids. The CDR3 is CASNRDGRETQFF. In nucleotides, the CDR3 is TGTGCCAGCAACCGGGACGGTCGGGAGACCCAGTTCTTC.

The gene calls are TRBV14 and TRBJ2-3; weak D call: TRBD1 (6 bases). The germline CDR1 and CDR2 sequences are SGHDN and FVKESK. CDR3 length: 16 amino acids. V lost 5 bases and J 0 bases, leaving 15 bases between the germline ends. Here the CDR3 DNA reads TGTGCCAGCAGCGCCACACAGGGACCTAGCACAGATACGCAGTATTTT. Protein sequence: CASSATQGPSTDTQYF.

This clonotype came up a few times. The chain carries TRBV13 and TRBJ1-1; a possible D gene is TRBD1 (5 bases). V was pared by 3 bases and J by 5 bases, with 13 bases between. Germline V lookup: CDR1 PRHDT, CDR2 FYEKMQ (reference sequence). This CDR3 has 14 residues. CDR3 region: CASSFAAGLTEAFF. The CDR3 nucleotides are TGTGCCAGCAGCTTCGCGGCAGGGCTTACTGAAGCTTTCTTT.

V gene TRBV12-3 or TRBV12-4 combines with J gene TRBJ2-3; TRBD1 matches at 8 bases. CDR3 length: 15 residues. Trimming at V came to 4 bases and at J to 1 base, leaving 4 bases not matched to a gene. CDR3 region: CASSSQGVGTDTQYF. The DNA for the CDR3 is TGTGCCAGCAGTTCACAGGGGGTTGGCACAGATACGCAGTATTTT.

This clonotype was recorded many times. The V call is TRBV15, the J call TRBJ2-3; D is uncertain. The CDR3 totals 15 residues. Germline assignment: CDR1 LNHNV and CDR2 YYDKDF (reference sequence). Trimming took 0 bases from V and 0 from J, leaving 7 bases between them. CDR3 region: CATSRDRPSTDTQYF. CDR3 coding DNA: TGTGCCACCAGCAGAGATCGGCCCAGCACAGATACGCAGTATTTT.

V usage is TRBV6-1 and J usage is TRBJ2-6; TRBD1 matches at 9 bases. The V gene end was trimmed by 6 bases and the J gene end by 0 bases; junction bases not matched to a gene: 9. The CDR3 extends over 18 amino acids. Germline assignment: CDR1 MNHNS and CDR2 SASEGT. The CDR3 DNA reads TGTGCCAGCAGCCGGGGGACAGGGATCTACTCTGGGGCCAACGTCCTGACTTTC. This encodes CASSRGTGIYSGANVLTF.

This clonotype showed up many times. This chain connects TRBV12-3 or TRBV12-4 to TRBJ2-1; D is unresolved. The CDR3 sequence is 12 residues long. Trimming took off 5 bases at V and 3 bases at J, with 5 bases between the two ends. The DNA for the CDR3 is TGTGCCAGCAGTCTCCACTACAATGAGCAGTTCTTC. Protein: CASSLHYNEQFF.

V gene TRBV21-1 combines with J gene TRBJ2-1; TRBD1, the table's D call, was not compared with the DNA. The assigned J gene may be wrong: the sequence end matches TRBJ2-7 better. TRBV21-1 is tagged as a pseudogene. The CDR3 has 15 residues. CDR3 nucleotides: TGTGCCACCACCATACAGGGGGAAAGAAACAATGAGCAGTACTTC. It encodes CATTIQGERNNEQYF.

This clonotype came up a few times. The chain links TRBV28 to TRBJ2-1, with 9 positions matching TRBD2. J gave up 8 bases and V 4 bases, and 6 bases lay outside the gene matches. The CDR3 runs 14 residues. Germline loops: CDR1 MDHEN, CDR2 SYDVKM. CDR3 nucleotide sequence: TGTGCCAGCAGTTCTAGCGGGGAGTTAGATGAGCAGTTCTTC. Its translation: CASSSSGELDEQFF. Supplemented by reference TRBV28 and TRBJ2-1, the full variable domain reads DVKVTQSSRYLVKRTGEKVFLECVQDMDHENMFWYRQDPGLGLRLIYFSYDVKMKEKGDIPEGYSVSREKKERFSLILESASTNQTSMYLCASSSSGELDEQFFGPGTRLTVL.

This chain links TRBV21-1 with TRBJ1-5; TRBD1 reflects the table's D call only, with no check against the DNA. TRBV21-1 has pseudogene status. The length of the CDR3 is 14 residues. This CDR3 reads CASSRGQPNQPQHF. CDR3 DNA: TGTGCCAGCAGCAGAGGACAGCCGAATCAGCCCCAGCATTTT.

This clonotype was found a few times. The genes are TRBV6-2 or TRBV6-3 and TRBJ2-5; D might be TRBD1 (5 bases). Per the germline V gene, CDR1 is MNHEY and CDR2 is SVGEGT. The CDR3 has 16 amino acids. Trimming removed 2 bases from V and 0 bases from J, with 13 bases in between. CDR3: CASSYDRKQYQETQYF. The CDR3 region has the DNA TGTGCCAGCAGTTACGACAGAAAACAGTACCAAGAGACCCAGTACTTC.

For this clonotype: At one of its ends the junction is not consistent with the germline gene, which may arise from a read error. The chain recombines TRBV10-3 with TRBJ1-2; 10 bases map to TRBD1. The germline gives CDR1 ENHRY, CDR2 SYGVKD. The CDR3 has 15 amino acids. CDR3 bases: TGTGCCATCAGCCTGACAGGGGGCGCAAACTATGGCTACATCTTC. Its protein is CAISLTGGANYGYIF.

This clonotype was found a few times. As DNA, the CDR3 is TGTGCCAGCAGCGAGGACAGGGGGAACACCGGGGAGCTGTTTTTT. Its translation: CASSEDRGNTGELFF. The V and J genes are TRBV6-6 and TRBJ2-2, with 9 bases aligning to TRBD1. CDR3 length: 15 amino acids. Germline values: CDR1 MNHNY, CDR2 SVGAGI (reference sequence). V trimming: 6 bases; J trimming: 1 base; junction bases outside the gene matches: 3.

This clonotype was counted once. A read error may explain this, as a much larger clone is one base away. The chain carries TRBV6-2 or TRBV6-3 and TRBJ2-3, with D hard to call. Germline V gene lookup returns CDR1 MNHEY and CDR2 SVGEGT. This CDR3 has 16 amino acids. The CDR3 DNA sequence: TGTGCCAGCAGGTACTCGAACGTGATACCCACAGATACGCAGTATTTT. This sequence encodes CASRYSNVIPTDTQYF.

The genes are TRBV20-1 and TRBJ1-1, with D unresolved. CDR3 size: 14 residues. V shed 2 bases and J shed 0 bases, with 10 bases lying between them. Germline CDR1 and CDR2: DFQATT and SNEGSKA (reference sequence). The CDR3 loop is CSARNPFMNTEAFF. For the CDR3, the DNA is TGCAGTGCTAGAAATCCCTTCATGAACACTGAAGCTTTCTTT.

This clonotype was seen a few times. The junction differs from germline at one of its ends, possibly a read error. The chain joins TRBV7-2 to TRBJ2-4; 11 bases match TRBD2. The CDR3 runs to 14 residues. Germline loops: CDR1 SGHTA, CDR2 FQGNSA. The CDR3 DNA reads TGTGCCAGCAGCCTAGCGGGGGGAGATCGCATTCAGTACTTC. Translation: CASSLAGGDRIQYF.

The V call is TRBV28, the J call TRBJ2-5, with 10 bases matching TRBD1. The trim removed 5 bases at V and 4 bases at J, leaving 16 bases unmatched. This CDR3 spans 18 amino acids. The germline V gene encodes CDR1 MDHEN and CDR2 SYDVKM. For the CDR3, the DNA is TGTGCCAGCAGTCCCCTACATTCGACAGGGGGCCGTGGAGAGACCCAGTACTTC. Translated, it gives CASSPLHSTGGRGETQYF.

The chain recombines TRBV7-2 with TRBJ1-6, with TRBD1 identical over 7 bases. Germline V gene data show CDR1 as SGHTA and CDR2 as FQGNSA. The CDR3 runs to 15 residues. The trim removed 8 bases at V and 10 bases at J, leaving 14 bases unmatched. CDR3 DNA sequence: TGTGCCAGCGCCCTACTGCAGGGGGGTGGATCACCCCTCCACTTT. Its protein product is CASALLQGGGSPLHF.

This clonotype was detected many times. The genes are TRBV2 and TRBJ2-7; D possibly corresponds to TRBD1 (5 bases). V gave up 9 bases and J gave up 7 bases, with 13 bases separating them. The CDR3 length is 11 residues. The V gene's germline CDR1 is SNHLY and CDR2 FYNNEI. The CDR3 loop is CASSQESEQYF. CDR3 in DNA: TGTGCCAGTTCACAGGAATCTGAGCAGTACTTC. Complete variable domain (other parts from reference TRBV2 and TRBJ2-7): EPEVTQTPSHQVTQMGQEVILRCVPISNHLYFYWYRQILGQKVEFLVSFYNNEISEKSEIFDDQFSVERPDGSNFTLKIRSTKLEDSAMYFCASSQESEQYFGPGTRLTVT.

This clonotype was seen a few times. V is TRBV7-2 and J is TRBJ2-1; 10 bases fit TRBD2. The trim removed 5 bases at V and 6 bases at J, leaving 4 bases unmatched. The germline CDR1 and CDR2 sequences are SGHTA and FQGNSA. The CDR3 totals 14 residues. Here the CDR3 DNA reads TGTGCCAGCAGCGGACTAGCGGACTCCAATGAGCAGTTCTTC. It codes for CASSGLADSNEQFF.

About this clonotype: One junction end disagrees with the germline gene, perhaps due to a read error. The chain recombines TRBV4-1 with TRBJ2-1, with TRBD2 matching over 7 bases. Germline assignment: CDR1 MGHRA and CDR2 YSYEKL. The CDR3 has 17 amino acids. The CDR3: CASSPEVAGASYNEQFF. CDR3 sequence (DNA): TGCGCCAGCAGCCCCGAGGTGGCGGGAGCCTCCTATAATGAGCAGTTCTTC.

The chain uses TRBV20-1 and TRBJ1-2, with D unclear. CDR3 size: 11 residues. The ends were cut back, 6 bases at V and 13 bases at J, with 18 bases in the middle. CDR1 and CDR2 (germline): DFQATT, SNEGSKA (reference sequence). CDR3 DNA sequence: TGCAGTGCCCGGGGAGGGCCTGGCCGCACCTTC. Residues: CSARGGPGRTF.

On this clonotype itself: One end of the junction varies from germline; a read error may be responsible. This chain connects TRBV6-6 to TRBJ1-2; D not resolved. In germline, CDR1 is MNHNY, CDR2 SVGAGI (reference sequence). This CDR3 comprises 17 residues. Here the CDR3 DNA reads TGTGCCTGCAGTTACTCCATCTCAGCTGGGCGGAACTATGGCTACACCTTC. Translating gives CACSYSISAGRNYGYTF.